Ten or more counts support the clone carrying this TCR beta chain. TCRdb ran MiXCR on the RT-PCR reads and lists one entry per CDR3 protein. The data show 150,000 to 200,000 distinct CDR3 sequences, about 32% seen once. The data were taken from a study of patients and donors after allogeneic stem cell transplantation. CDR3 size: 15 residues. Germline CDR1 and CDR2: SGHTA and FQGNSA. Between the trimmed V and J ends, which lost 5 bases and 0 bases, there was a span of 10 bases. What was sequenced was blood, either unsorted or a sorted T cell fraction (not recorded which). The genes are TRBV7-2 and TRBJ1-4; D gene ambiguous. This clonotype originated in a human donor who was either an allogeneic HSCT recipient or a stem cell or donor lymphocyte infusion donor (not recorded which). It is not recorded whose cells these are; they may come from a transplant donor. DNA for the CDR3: TGTGCCAGCAGCGCGGTCGGCACAACTAATGAAAAACTGTTTTTT. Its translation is CASSAVGTTNEKLFF. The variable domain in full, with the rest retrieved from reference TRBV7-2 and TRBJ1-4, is GAGVSQSPSNKVTEKGKDVELRCDPISGHTALYWYRQSLGQGLEFLIYFQGNSAPDKSGLPSDRFSAERTGGSVSTLTIQRTQQEDSAVYLCASSAVGTTNEKLFFGSGTQLSVL.